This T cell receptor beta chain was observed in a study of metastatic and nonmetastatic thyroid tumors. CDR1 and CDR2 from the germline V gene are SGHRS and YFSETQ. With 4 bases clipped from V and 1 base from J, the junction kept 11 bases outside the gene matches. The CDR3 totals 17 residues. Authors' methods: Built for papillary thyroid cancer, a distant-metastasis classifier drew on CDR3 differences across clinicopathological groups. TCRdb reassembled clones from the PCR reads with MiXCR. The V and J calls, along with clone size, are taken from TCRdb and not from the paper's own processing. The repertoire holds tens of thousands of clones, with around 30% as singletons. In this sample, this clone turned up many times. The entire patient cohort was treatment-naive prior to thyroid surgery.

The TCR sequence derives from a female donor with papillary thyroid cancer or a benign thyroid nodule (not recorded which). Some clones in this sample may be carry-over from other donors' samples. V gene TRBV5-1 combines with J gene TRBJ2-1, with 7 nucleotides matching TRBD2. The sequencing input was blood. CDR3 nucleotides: TGCGCCAGCAGCCGGCTTAGCGGGCCCAATTCCTACAATGAGCAGTTCTTC. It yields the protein CASSRLSGPNSYNEQFF.